These 5 T cell receptor beta chains were sequenced from one sample in a study of cytomegalovirus exposure and HLA in healthy donors. The PCR contained 60 Vbeta and 13 Jbeta primers. Sequencing was performed with immunoSEQ multiplex PCR; in TCRdb, only in-frame clones are kept and a portion is missing. Of 120,000 to 150,000 clones in the sample, about three quarters were seen once. The sample taken for sequencing was PBMCs. Receptor source: a man in his forties in good health and CMV-seronegative.

The V call is TRBV7-2, the J call TRBJ2-1; tentative D call: TRBD2 (7 bases). The CDR3 sequence is 14 residues long. Germline assignment: CDR1 SGHTA and CDR2 FQGNSA. With 6 bases removed from V and 0 bases from J, the gap between germline ends came to 9 bases. The CDR3 DNA sequence: TGTGCCAGCAGAGGGGGGGGCTCCTACAATGAGCAGTTCTTC. Translating it yields CASRGGGSYNEQFF.

A few counts support this clone. The gene calls are TRBV28 and TRBJ2-7, with TRBD1 matching over 10 bases. V shed 2 bases and J 7 bases; nucleotides not matched to a gene: 11. CDR1 is MDHEN, CDR2 SYDVKM, per germline. This CDR3 has 16 residues. In DNA, the CDR3 is TGTGCCAGCAGTTTAGTCTCGGGACAGGGGAGAGATGAGCAGTACTTC. Translating gives CASSLVSGQGRDEQYF.

Worth noting for this clone: This specimen includes other DNA sequences encoding the same CDR3. This chain links TRBV6-1 with TRBJ2-6; D unresolved. The ends were cut back, 1 base at V and 0 bases at J, with 4 bases in the middle. Germline loops: CDR1 MNHNS, CDR2 SASEGT. The length of the CDR3 is 15 residues. This chain's CDR3 is CASSEGGSGANVLTF. CDR3 nucleotide sequence: TGTGCCAGCAGTGAAGGAGGCTCTGGGGCCAACGTCCTGACTTTC.

This chain links TRBV5-4 with TRBJ2-3; D is uncertain. Germline V gene data show CDR1 as SGHNT and CDR2 as YYREEE (reference sequence). This CDR3 has 15 amino acids. V gave up 4 bases and J gave up 0 bases, with 12 bases separating them. The DNA for the CDR3 is TGTGCCAGCAGCCTCCGGTCCTCTAGCACAGATACGCAGTATTTT. Translating gives CASSLRSSSTDTQYF.

This clone was observed a single time. The rearrangement joins TRBV30 to TRBJ1-4; 9 bases fit TRBD1. The CDR3 loop spans 12 amino acids. With 8 bases clipped from V and 4 bases from J, the junction kept 2 bases outside the gene matches. Germline V gene sequence: CDR1 GTSNPN, CDR2 SVGIG (reference sequence). The CDR3, as DNA: TGTGCCGGGGACAGGGATAATGAAAAACTGTTTTTT. It codes for CAGDRDNEKLFF.